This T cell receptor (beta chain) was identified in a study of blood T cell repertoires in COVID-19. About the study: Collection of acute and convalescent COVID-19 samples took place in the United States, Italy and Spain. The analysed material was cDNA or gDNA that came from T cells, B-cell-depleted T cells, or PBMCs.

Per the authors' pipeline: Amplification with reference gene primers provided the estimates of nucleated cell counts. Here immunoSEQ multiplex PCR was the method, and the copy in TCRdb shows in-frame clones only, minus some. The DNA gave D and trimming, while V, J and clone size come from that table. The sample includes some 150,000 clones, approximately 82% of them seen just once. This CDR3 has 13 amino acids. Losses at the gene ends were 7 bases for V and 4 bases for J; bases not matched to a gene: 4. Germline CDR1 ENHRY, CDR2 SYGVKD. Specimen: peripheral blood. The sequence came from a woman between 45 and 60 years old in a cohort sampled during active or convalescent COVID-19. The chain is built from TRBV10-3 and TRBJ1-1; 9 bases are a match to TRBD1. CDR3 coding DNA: TGTGCCATCAAAACAGGGGGCGTCACTGAAGCTTTCTTT. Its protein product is CAIKTGGVTEAFF.